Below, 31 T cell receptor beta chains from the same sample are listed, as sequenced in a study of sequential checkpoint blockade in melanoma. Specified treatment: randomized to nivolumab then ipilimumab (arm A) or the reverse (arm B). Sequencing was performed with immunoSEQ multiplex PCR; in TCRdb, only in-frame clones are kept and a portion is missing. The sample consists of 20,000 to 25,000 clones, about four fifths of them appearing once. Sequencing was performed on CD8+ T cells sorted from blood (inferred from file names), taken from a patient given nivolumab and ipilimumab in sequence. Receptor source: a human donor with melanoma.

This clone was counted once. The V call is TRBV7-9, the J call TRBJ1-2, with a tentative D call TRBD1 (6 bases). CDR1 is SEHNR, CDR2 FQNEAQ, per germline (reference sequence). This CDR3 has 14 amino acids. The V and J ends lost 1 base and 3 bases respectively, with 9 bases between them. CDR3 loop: CASSLEQGYYGYTF. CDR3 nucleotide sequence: TGTGCCAGCAGCTTAGAACAGGGTTACTATGGCTACACCTTC.

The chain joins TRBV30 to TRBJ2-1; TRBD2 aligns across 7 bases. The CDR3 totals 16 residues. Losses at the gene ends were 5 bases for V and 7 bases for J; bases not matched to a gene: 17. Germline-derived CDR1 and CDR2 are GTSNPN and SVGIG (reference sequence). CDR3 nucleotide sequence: TGTGCCTGGGTCCTGAAAACGGCTAGCGGCGCGAATGAGCAGTTCTTC. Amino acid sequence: CAWVLKTASGANEQFF.

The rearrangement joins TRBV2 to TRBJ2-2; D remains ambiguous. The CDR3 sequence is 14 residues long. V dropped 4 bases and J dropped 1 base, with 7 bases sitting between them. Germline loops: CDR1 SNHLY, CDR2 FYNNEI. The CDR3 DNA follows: TGTGCCAGCAGTGTTTTAGAGAACACCGGGGAGCTGTTTTTT. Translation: CASSVLENTGELFF.

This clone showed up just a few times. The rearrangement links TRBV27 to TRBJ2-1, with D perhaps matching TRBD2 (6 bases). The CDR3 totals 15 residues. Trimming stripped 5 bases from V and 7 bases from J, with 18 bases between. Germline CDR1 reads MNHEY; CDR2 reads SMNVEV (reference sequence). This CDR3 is CASSVELASVNEQFF. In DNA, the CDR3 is TGTGCCAGCAGTGTTGAACTAGCCAGTGTGAATGAGCAGTTCTTC.

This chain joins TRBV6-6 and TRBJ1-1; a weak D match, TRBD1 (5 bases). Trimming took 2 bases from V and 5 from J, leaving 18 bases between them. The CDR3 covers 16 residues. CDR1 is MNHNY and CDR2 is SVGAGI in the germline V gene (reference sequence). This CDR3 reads CASSYTGSAEGTEAFF. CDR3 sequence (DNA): TGTGCCAGCAGTTACACTGGCTCCGCGGAGGGGACTGAAGCTTTCTTT.

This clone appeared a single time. As DNA, the CDR3 is TGCGCCAGCAGCCAAGAAAAACCAGGACTAGCGGGAGTTGAGCAGTTCTTC. This translates into CASSQEKPGLAGVEQFF. The rearrangement joins TRBV4-3 to TRBJ2-1; 13 positions match TRBD2. V lost 0 bases and J lost 9; bases outside the gene matches: 8. The CDR3 sequence is 17 residues long. The V gene's germline CDR1 is LGHNA and CDR2 YSLEER.

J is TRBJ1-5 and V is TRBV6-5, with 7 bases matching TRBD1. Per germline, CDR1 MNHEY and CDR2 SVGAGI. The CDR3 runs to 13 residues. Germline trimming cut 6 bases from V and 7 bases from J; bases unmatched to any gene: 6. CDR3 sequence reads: CASRSTGQQPQHF. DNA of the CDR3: TGTGCCAGCAGATCGACAGGGCAGCAGCCCCAGCATTTT.

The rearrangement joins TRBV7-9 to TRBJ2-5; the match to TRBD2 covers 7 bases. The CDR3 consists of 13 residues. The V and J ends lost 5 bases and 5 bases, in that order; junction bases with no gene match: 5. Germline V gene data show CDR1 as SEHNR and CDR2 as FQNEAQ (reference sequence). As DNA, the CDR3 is TGTGCCAGCAGCCCCCAGGGAGGGGAGACCCAGTACTTC. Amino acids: CASSPQGGETQYF. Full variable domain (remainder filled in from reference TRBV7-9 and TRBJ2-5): DTGVSQNPRHKITKRGQNVTFRCDPISEHNRLYWYRQTLGQGPEFLTYFQNEAQLEKSRLLSDRFSAERPKGSFSTLEIQRTEQGDSAMYLCASSPQGGETQYFGPGTRLLVL.

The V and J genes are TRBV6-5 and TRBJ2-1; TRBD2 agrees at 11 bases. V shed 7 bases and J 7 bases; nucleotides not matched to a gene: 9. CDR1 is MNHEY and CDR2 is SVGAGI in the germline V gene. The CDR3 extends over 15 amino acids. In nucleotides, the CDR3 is TGTGCCAGCACCGACCCGGCTAGCGGGAGGAATGAGCAGTTCTTC. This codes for CASTDPASGRNEQFF.

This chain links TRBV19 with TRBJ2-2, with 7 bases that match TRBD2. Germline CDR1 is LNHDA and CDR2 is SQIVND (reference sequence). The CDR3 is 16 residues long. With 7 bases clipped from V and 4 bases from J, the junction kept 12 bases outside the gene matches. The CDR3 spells CASNSMGAGITGELFF. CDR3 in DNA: TGTGCCAGTAACTCGATGGGAGCGGGAATCACCGGGGAGCTGTTTTTT.

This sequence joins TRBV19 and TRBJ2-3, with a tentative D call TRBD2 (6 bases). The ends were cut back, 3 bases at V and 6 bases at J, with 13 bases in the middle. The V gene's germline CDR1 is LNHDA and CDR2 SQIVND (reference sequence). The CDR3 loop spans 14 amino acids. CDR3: CASSIGRGPDTQYF. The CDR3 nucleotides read TGTGCCAGTAGTATTGGGCGGGGACCTGATACGCAGTATTTT.

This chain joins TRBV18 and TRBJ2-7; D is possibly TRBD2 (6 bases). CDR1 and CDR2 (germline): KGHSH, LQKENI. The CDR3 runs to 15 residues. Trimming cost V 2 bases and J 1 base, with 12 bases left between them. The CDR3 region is CASSPSGDLSYEQYF. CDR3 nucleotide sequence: TGTGCCAGCTCACCATCCGGGGACTTGTCCTACGAGCAGTACTTC. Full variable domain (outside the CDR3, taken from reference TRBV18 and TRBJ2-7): NAGVMQNPRHLVRRRGQEARLRCSPMKGHSHVYWYRQLPEEGLKFMVYLQKENIIDESGMPKERFSAEFPKEGPSILRIQQVVRGDSAAYFCASSPSGDLSYEQYFGPGTRLTVT.

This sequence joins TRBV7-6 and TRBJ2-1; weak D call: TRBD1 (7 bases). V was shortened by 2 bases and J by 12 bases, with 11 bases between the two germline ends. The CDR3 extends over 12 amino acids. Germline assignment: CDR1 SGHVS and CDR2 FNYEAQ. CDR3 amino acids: CASSLQGGGQFF. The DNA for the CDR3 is TGTGCCAGCAGCTTACAGGGGGGAGGGCAGTTCTTC.

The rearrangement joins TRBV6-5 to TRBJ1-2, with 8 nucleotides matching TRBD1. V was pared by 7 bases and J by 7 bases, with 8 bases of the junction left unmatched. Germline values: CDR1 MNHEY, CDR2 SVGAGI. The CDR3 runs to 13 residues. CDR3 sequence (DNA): TGTGCCAGCAATACAGGGGGAATGGGTGGCTACACCTTC. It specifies CASNTGGMGGYTF.

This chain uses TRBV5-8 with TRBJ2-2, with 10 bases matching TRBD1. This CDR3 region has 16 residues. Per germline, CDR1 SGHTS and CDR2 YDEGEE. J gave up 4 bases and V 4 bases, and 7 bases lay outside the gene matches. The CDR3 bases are TGTGCCAGCAGCCTTCCGGGACAGGGGTTCACCGGGGAGCTGTTTTTT. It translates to CASSLPGQGFTGELFF.

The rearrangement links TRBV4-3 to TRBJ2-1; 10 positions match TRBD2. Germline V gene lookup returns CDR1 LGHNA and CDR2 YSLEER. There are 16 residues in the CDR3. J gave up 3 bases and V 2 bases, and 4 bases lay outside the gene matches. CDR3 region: CASSQHTSGNYNEQFF. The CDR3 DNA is TGCGCCAGCAGCCAACATACTAGCGGGAACTACAATGAGCAGTTCTTC.

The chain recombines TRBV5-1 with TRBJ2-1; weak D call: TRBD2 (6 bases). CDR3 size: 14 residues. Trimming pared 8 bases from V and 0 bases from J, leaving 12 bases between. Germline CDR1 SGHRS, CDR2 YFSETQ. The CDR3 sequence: CASNLASSYNEQFF. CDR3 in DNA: TGCGCCAGTAACCTAGCGAGCTCCTACAATGAGCAGTTCTTC.

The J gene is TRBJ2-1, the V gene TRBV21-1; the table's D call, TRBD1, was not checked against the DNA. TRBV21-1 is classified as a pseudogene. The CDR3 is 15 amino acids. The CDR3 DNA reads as TGTGCCAGCAGGATACAGGGGGGTTCCTACAATGAGCAGTTCTTC. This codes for CASRIQGGSYNEQFF.

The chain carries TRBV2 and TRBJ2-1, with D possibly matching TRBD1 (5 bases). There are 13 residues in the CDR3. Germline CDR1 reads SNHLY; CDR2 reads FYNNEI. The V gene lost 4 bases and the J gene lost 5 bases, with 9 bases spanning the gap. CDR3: CASSADRDNEQFF. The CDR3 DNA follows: TGTGCCAGCAGTGCAGACAGAGACAATGAGCAGTTCTTC.

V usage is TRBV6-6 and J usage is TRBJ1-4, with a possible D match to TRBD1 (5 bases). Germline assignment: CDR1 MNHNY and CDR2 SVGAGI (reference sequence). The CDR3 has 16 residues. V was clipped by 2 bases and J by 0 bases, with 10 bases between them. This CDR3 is CASSYPSGPTNEKLFF. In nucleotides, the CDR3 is TGTGCCAGCAGTTACCCTTCAGGGCCAACTAATGAAAAACTGTTTTTT.

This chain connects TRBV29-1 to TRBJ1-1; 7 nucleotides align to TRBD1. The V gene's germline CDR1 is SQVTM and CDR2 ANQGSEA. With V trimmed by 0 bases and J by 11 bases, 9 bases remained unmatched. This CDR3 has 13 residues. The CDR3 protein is CSVEDLGGRGAFF. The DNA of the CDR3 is TGCAGCGTTGAAGATCTGGGTGGCAGGGGGGCTTTCTTT.

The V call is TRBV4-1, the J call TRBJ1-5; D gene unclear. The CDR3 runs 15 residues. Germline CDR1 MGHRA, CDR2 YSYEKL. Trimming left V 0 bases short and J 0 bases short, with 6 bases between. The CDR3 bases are TGCGCCAGCAGCCAAGAGTCCCATAGCAATCAGCCCCAGCATTTT. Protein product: CASSQESHSNQPQHF.

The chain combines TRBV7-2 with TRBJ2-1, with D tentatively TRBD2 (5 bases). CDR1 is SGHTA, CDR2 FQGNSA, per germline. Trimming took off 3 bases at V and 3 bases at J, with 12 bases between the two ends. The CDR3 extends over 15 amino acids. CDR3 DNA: TGTGCCAGCAGCTTGGAGCCTGACTACTACAATGAGCAGTTCTTC. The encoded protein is CASSLEPDYYNEQFF. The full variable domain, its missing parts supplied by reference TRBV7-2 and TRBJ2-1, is GAGVSQSPSNKVTEKGKDVELRCDPISGHTALYWYRQSLGQGLEFLIYFQGNSAPDKSGLPSDRFSAERTGGSVSTLTIQRTQQEDSAVYLCASSLEPDYYNEQFFGPGTRLTVL.

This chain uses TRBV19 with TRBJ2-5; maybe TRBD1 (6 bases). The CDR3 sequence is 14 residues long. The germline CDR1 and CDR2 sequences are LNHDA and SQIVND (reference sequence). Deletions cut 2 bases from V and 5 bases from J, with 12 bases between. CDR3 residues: CASSITGTAETQYF. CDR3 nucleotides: TGTGCCAGTAGTATAACAGGGACCGCGGAGACCCAGTACTTC. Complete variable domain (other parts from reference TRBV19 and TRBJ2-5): DGGITQSPKYLFRKEGQNVTLSCEQNLNHDAMYWYRQDPGQGLRLIYYSQIVNDFQKGDIAEGYSVSREKKESFPLTVTSAQKNPTAFYLCASSITGTAETQYFGPGTRLLVL.

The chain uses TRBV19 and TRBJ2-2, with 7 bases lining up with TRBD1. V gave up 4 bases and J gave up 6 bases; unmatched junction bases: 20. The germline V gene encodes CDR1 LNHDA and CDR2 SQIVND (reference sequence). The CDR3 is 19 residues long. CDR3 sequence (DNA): TGTGCCAGTAGTAGTCCCCCGGGACAGATTAGTTGGGAGTCCGGGGAGCTGTTTTTT. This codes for CASSSPPGQISWESGELFF.

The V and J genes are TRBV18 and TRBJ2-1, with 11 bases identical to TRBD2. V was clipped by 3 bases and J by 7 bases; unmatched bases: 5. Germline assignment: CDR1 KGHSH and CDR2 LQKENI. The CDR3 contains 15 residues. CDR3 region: CASSPVAGGDNEQFF. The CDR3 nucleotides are TGTGCCAGCTCACCCGTAGCGGGAGGGGATAATGAGCAGTTCTTC.

This CDR3 reads CASSPGQGWSGNEKLFF. The DNA of the CDR3 is TGTGCCAGCAGTCCTGGACAGGGATGGTCGGGTAATGAAAAACTGTTTTTT. The V and J genes are TRBV28 and TRBJ1-4; 8 positions agree with TRBD1. The V gene end was trimmed by 5 bases and the J gene end by 4 bases; junction bases not matched to a gene: 12. Germline CDR1 and CDR2: MDHEN and SYDVKM. This CDR3 is 17 amino acids long.

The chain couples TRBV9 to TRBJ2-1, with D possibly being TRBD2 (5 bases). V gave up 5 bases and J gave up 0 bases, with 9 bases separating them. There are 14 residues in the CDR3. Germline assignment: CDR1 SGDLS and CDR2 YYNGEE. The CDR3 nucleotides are TGTGCCAGCAGTCAAGGAGGCTCCTACAATGAGCAGTTCTTC. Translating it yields CASSQGGSYNEQFF.

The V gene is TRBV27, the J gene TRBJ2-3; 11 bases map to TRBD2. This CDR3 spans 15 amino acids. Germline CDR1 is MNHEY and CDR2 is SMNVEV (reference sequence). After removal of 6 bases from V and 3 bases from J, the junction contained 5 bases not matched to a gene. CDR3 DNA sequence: TGTGCCAGCAGCCCTAGCGGGAGGCAAACAGATACGCAGTATTTT. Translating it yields CASSPSGRQTDTQYF.

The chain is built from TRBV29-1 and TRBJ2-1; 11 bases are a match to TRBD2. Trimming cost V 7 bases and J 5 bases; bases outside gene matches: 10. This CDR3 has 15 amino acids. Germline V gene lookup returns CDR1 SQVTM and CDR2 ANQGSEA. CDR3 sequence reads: CSAESPGLADNEQFF. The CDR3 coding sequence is TGCAGCGCCGAAAGTCCGGGACTAGCGGACAATGAGCAGTTCTTC.

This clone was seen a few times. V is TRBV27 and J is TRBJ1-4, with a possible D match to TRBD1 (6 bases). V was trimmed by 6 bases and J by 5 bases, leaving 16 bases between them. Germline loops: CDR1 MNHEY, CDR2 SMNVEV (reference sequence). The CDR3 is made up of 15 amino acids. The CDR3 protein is CASRQQGGRNEKLFF. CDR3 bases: TGTGCCAGCAGACAACAGGGTGGAAGAAATGAAAAACTGTTTTTT.